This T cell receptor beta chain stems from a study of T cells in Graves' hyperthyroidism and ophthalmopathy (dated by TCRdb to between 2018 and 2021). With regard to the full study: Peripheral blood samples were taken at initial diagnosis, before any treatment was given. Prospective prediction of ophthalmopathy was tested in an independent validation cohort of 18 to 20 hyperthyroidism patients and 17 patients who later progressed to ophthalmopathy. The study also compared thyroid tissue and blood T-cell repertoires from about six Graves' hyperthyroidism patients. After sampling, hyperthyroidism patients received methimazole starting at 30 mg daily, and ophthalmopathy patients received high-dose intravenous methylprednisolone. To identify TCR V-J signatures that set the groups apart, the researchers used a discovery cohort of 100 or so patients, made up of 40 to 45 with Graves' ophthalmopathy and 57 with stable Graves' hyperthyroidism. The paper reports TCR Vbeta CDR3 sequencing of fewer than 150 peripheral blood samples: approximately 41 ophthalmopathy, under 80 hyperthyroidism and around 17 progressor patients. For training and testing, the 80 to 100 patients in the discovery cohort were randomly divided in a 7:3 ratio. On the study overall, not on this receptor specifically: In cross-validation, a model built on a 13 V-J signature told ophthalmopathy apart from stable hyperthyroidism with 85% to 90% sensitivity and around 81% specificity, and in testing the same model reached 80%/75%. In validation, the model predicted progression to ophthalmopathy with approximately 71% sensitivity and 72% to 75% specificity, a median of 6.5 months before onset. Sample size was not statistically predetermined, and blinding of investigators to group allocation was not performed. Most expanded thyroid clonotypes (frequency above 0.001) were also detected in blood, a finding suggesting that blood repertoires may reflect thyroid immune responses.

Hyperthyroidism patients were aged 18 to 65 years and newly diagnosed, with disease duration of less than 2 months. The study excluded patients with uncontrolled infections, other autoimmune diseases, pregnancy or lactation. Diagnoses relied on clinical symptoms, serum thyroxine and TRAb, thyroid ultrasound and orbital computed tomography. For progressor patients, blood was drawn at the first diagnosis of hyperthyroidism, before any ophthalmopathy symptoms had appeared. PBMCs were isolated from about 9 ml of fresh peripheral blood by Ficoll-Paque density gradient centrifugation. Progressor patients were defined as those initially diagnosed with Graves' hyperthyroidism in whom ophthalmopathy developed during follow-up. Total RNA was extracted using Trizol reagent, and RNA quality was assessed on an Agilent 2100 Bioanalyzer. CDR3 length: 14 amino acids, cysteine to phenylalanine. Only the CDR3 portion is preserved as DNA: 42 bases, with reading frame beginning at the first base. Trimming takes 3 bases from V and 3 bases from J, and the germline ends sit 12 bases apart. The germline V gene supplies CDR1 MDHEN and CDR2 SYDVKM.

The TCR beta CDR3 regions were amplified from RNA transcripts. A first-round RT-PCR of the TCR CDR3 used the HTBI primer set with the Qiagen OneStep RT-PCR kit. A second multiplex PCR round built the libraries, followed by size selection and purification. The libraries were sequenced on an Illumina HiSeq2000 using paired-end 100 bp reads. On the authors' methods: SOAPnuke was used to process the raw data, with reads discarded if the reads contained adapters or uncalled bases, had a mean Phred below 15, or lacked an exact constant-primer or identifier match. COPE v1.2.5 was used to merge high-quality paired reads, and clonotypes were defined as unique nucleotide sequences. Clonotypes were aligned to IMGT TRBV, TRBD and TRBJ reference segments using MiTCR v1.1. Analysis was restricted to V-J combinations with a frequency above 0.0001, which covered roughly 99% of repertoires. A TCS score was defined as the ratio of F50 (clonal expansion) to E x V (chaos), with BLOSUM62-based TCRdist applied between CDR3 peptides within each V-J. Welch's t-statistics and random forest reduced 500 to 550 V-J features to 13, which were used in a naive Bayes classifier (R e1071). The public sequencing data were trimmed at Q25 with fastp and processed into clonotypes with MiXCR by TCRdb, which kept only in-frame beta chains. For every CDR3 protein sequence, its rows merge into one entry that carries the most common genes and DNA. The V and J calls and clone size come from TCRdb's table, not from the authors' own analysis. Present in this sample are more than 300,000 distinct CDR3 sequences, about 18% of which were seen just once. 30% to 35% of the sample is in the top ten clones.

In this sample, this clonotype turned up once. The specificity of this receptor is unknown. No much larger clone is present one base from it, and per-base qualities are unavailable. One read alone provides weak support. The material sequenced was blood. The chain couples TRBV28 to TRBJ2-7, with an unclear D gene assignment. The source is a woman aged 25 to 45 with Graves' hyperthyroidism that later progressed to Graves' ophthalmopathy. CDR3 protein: CASSFFGQRYEQYF. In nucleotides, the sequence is TGTGCCAGCAGTTTTTTCGGGCAGCGCTACGAGCAGTACTTC.